Below are 23 T cell receptor beta chains sequenced from a single sample in a study of blood T cell repertoires in COVID-19 (dated by TCRdb to about 2020). The library came from the immunoSEQ multiplex PCR assay. As stored in TCRdb, this immuneACCESS dataset retains in-frame rearrangements with V and J assigned. A fraction of the clones does not appear; measured against another copy, unresolved V genes explain less than half of the discrepancy, and the remainder lacks a known reason. The sample table shows tens of thousands of clones, and 75% to 90% are seen once. Roughly 6.2% of the sample comes from the top ten. What was sequenced was peripheral blood. These receptors were obtained from a man between 50 and 59 years old with active COVID-19.

The chain recombines TRBV6-6 with TRBJ2-7, with 9 bases fitting TRBD1. The length of the CDR3 is 14 residues. Unmatched junction bases numbered 9, after V lost 6 bases and J lost 6 bases. Germline CDR1 reads MNHNY; CDR2 reads SVGAGI (reference sequence). The CDR3 DNA sequence: TGTGCCAGCAGCGCAAACAGGGGGCAAGGCGAGCAGTACTTC. Translating gives CASSANRGQGEQYF.

The V call is TRBV7-2, the J call TRBJ1-2; D is possibly TRBD1 (6 bases). Germline lookup yields CDR1 SGHTA and CDR2 FQGNSA. The V end lost 5 bases, the J end lost 4 bases, and 17 bases lay between the germline ends. CDR3 size: 15 residues. CDR3 residues: CASSPPGGAFYGYTF. Written as DNA, the CDR3 is TGTGCCAGCAGCCCCCCTGGGGGCGCGTTCTATGGCTACACCTTC.

V usage is TRBV11-2 and J usage is TRBJ1-3; D perhaps matches TRBD1 (5 bases). This CDR3 has 14 residues. Trimming took 0 bases from V and 2 from J, leaving 5 bases between them. Germline V gene sequence: CDR1 SGHAT, CDR2 FQNNGV. The CDR3 reads CASSLDRAGNTIYF. CDR3 coding DNA: TGTGCCAGCAGCTTAGACAGGGCTGGAAACACCATATATTTT.

The rearrangement uses TRBV15 and TRBJ1-6, with D possibly TRBD1 on 6 matching bases. CDR3 size: 16 residues. Trimming took 4 bases from V and 0 from J, leaving 10 bases between them. Germline lookup yields CDR1 LNHNV and CDR2 YYDKDF (reference sequence). Here the CDR3 reads CATSKRGSSYNSPLHF. The DNA of the CDR3 is TGTGCCACCAGCAAGAGGGGGAGCTCCTATAATTCACCCCTCCACTTT.

The chain couples TRBV9 to TRBJ2-3, with 8 bases fitting TRBD2. Trimming cost V 0 bases and J 4 bases; bases outside gene matches: 4. The germline gives CDR1 SGDLS, CDR2 YYNGEE. The CDR3 runs to 15 residues. CDR3: CASSVVAGGPDTQYF. The CDR3, as DNA: TGTGCCAGCAGCGTAGTTGCGGGAGGTCCAGATACGCAGTATTTT.

The chain joins TRBV28 to TRBJ2-7; 7 bases match TRBD1. Germline CDR1 and CDR2: MDHEN and SYDVKM. The trim removed 2 bases at V and 3 bases at J, leaving 4 bases unmatched. There are 14 residues in the CDR3. CDR3 loop: CASSLRGHYYEQYF. The DNA of the CDR3 is TGTGCCAGCAGTTTAAGGGGGCATTACTACGAGCAGTACTTC. Variable domain in full (rest from reference TRBV28 and TRBJ2-7): DVKVTQSSRYLVKRTGEKVFLECVQDMDHENMFWYRQDPGLGLRLIYFSYDVKMKEKGDIPEGYSVSREKKERFSLILESASTNQTSMYLCASSLRGHYYEQYFGPGTRLTVT.

This chain joins TRBV6-1 and TRBJ1-2; 9 bases map to TRBD1. Looked up from germline, CDR1 is MNHNS and CDR2 is SASEGT. The J segment lost 7 bases and the V segment lost 0 bases, leaving 3 bases of the junction unmatched. The CDR3 loop spans 14 amino acids. CDR3 loop: CASSEAGTGSGYTF. Here the CDR3 DNA reads TGTGCCAGCAGTGAAGCCGGGACAGGGTCTGGCTACACCTTC.

This rearrangement joins TRBV6-2 or TRBV6-3 to TRBJ1-2, with 8 bases identical to TRBD1. The germline V gene has CDR1 MNHEY and CDR2 SVGEGT. This CDR3 contains 15 residues. Trimming removed 5 bases from V and 1 base from J; junction bases left unmatched: 6. The CDR3 coding sequence is TGTGCCAGCAGTCACGACAGGGGCCTTAACTATGGCTACACCTTC. It yields the protein CASSHDRGLNYGYTF.

The chain employs TRBV5-5 and TRBJ2-7; 9 bases are shared with TRBD1. There are 14 residues in the CDR3. The V gene's germline CDR1 is SGHKS and CDR2 YYEKEE (reference sequence). The J segment lost 4 bases and the V segment lost 1 base, leaving 3 bases of the junction unmatched. The DNA for the CDR3 is TGTGCCAGCAGCTTGAACAGGGGGCTATACGAGCAGTACTTC. Its protein is CASSLNRGLYEQYF.

This clone came up once. The rearrangement joins TRBV7-9 to TRBJ2-1, with TRBD2 identical over 7 bases. CDR3 length equals 13 residues. Germline CDR1 SEHNR, CDR2 FQNEAQ (reference sequence). The J segment lost 8 bases and the V segment lost 6 bases, leaving 7 bases of the junction unmatched. This chain's CDR3 is CASSSRGVYEQFF. The CDR3 DNA reads as TGTGCCAGCAGTTCCCGGGGGGTCTATGAGCAGTTCTTC.

J is TRBJ1-2 and V is TRBV10-3, with D perhaps TRBD1 (5 bases). V lost 5 bases to trimming and J lost 4 bases, with 17 bases between them. This CDR3 is 15 amino acids long. In germline, CDR1 is ENHRY, CDR2 SYGVKD. The CDR3 region has the DNA TGTGCCATCAGTATAACCGACAGCCCCTCCTATGGCTACACCTTC. Its translation is CAISITDSPSYGYTF.

The V call is TRBV7-9, the J call TRBJ1-4; the match to TRBD1 covers 9 bases. The CDR3 contains 14 residues. Germline CDR1 SEHNR, CDR2 FQNEAQ (reference sequence). V was pared by 5 bases and J by 6 bases, with 4 bases of the junction left unmatched. As DNA, the CDR3 is TGTGCCAGCAGCCGCGGGACAGGGTATGAAAAACTGTTTTTT. Translating gives CASSRGTGYEKLFF. Combining the CDR3 with reference TRBV7-9 and TRBJ1-4 gives the whole variable domain DTGVSQNPRHKITKRGQNVTFRCDPISEHNRLYWYRQTLGQGPEFLTYFQNEAQLEKSRLLSDRFSAERPKGSFSTLEIQRTEQGDSAMYLCASSRGTGYEKLFFGSGTQLSVL.

The V call is TRBV19, the J call TRBJ2-7, with 9 bases lining up with TRBD2. Trimming took 6 bases from V and 3 from J; bases not matched to a gene: 3. The CDR3 has 13 amino acids. Germline-derived CDR1 and CDR2 are LNHDA and SQIVND (reference sequence). The chain's CDR3 is CASSETSGYEQYF. The CDR3 region has the DNA TGTGCCAGTAGCGAGACTAGCGGCTACGAGCAGTACTTC. Based on the CDR3 plus reference TRBV19 and TRBJ2-7, the full variable domain is DGGITQSPKYLFRKEGQNVTLSCEQNLNHDAMYWYRQDPGQGLRLIYYSQIVNDFQKGDIAEGYSVSREKKESFPLTVTSAQKNPTAFYLCASSETSGYEQYFGPGTRLTVT.

The V gene is TRBV11-3, the J gene TRBJ2-7; 15 nucleotides align to TRBD2. V lost 6 bases to trimming and J lost 6 bases; unmatched junction nucleotides: 12. Germline CDR1 SGHNT, CDR2 YENEEA. The CDR3 totals 17 residues. CDR3 sequence reads: CASRGTSGRPRPSEQYF. The DNA of the CDR3 is TGTGCCAGCAGGGGGACTAGCGGGAGGCCAAGACCTTCCGAGCAGTACTTC.

This clone was found once. The chain carries TRBV28 and TRBJ2-5, with TRBD1 matching 7 bases. This CDR3 has 15 residues. V lost 3 bases, J lost 5 bases, and 9 bases stayed unmatched. CDR1 and CDR2 (germline): MDHEN, SYDVKM. CDR3: CASSLGQGDLETQYF. The CDR3 coding sequence is TGTGCCAGCAGTTTGGGGCAGGGGGACCTGGAGACCCAGTACTTC.

The CDR3 region is CASSQASPPSGELFF. CDR3 sequence (DNA): TGCGCCAGCAGCCAAGCTAGCCCTCCGTCCGGGGAGCTGTTTTTT. The rearrangement uses TRBV4-3 and TRBJ2-2; D possibly corresponds to TRBD2 (5 bases). CDR1 LGHNA and CDR2 YSLEER come from the germline V gene. Between the trimmed V and J ends, which lost 1 base and 6 bases, there was a span of 12 bases. This CDR3 contains 15 residues.

This sequence joins TRBV6-5 and TRBJ1-2; the D gene is possibly TRBD1 (5 bases). The CDR3 runs to 15 residues. V lost 4 bases, J lost 0 bases, and 12 bases lay in between. Germline loops: CDR1 MNHEY, CDR2 SVGAGI. CDR3 sequence: CASSFDSRANYGYTF. The CDR3, as DNA: TGTGCCAGCAGTTTCGACTCCAGGGCTAACTATGGCTACACCTTC.

In this sample, this clone turned up a few times. This chain uses TRBV24-1 with TRBJ1-5, with a weak D call TRBD1 (5 bases). CDR3 length: 15 amino acids. The germline V gene encodes CDR1 KGHDR and CDR2 SFDVKD. Trimming removed 2 bases at V and 7 bases at J, with 14 bases between. CDR3 sequence (DNA): TGTGCCACCAGTGATTCCCGAGCGGGGCGCCAGCCCCAGCATTTT. Its protein product is CATSDSRAGRQPQHF.

The V gene is TRBV5-6, the J gene TRBJ1-1, with a weak D call TRBD1 (6 bases). V gave up 2 bases and J gave up 0 bases, with 11 bases separating them. Germline values: CDR1 SGHDT, CDR2 YYEEEE. This CDR3 is 15 amino acids long. The CDR3 loop is CASSFTGSLNTEAFF. CDR3 nucleotide sequence: TGTGCCAGCAGCTTCACAGGGTCACTGAACACTGAAGCTTTCTTT.

This rearrangement joins TRBV30 to TRBJ1-2; D uncertain. The V gene's germline CDR1 is GTSNPN and CDR2 SVGIG (reference sequence). Trimming took off 5 bases at V and 4 bases at J, with 11 bases between the two ends. CDR3 length equals 12 residues. CDR3 sequence (DNA): TGTGCCTGGGACGGGAATTCCTATGGCTACACCTTC. Its translation is CAWDGNSYGYTF. Drawing the rest from reference TRBV30 and TRBJ1-2, the complete variable domain is SQTIHQWPATLVQPVGSPLSLECTVEGTSNPNLYWYRQAAGRGLQLLFYSVGIGQISSEVPQNLSASRPQDRQFILSSKKLLLSDSGFYLCAWDGNSYGYTFGSGTRLTVV.

The gene calls are TRBV7-3 and TRBJ1-6; D gene ambiguous. The CDR3 contains 16 residues. The V gene lost 1 base and the J gene lost 0 bases, with 7 bases spanning the gap. Germline V lookup: CDR1 SGHTA, CDR2 FQGTGA. Here the CDR3 DNA reads TGTGCCAGCAGCTTAAAAGGGAGCTCCTATAATTCACCCCTCCACTTT. This encodes CASSLKGSSYNSPLHF.

V is TRBV28 and J is TRBJ1-2; D gene uncertain. This CDR3 contains 12 residues. The germline gives CDR1 MDHEN, CDR2 SYDVKM. Trimming removed 4 bases at V and 3 bases at J, with 6 bases between. CDR3 residues: CASSYYDYGYTF. In DNA, the CDR3 is TGTGCCAGCAGTTATTATGACTATGGCTACACCTTC.

The chain employs TRBV7-6 and TRBJ2-1, with D possibly matching TRBD2 (5 bases). The germline V gene has CDR1 SGHVS and CDR2 FNYEAQ. Trimming shortened V by 3 bases and J by 6 bases, and 15 bases separated the two germline ends. This CDR3 region has 15 residues. The CDR3 loop reads CASSLGNSVTNEQFF. The CDR3 DNA reads TGTGCCAGCAGCTTGGGTAATAGCGTAACCAATGAGCAGTTCTTC.